Below are 28 T cell receptor beta chains sequenced from a single sample in a study of beta chain features in type 1 diabetes. Expressed TCRB transcripts got sequenced, as all isolated RNA was reverse transcribed. This table comes from immunoSEQ multiplex PCR, and its TCRdb copy is limited to in-frame clones, with some not included. Of hundreds of thousands of clones in the sample, about an eighth are singletons; the top ten hold 0.02% to 0.025%. For these TCRs, the target antigens are not known. Whole-study findings and limits: Across all four CD4+ subsets, people with type 1 diabetes showed modestly shorter TCRB CDR3s.

Sequencing was done on a sample of naive CD4+ T cells from blood. All receptors come from a young man with type 1 diabetes.

The CDR3 coding sequence is TGTGCCAGCGGTACAGATAGCAATCAGCCCCAGCATTTT. Amino acids: CASGTDSNQPQHF. The chain recombines TRBV7-9 with TRBJ1-5; D not certain. CDR1 and CDR2 from the germline V gene are SEHNR and FQNEAQ (reference sequence). The CDR3 runs 13 residues. V gave up 8 bases and J gave up 0 bases, with 8 bases separating them.

This clone was recorded a few times. The V call is TRBV7-9, the J call TRBJ1-1; D not resolved. The germline V and J ends were trimmed by 5 bases and 3 bases, with 13 bases remaining between them. Germline assignment: CDR1 SEHNR and CDR2 FQNEAQ (reference sequence). This CDR3 spans 14 amino acids. DNA for the CDR3: TGTGCCAGCAGCAGCCACAATCGGGACACTGAAGCTTTCTTT. Translating gives CASSSHNRDTEAFF.

This clone came up once. CDR3 nucleotide sequence: TGTGCCATCAGTGAAGGCGGCTCCACAGATACGCAGTATTTT. It yields the protein CAISEGGSTDTQYF. The chain links TRBV10-3 to TRBJ2-3, with D unclear. This CDR3 spans 14 amino acids. From germline, CDR1 is ENHRY and CDR2 SYGVKD. V gave up 3 bases and J gave up 2 bases, with 9 bases separating them.

This clone was seen a handful of times. The chain links TRBV7-9 to TRBJ1-2; 9 bases fit TRBD1. CDR1 and CDR2 (germline): SEHNR, FQNEAQ (reference sequence). V trimming: 5 bases; J trimming: 7 bases; junction bases outside the gene matches: 8. This CDR3 has 14 residues. CDR3 sequence reads: CASSVSGTGLGYTF. In DNA form, the CDR3 reads TGTGCCAGCAGCGTATCCGGGACAGGGCTTGGCTACACCTTC.

This chain joins TRBV5-4 and TRBJ2-4, with a possible D match to TRBD1 (6 bases). Germline V CDR1 and CDR2: SGHNT, YYREEE (reference sequence). Trimming pared 2 bases from V and 6 bases from J, leaving 12 bases between. The CDR3 is made up of 14 amino acids. CDR3 nucleotide sequence: TGTGCCAGCAGCTTAGACAGCAGGGGAAACATTCAGTACTTC. It is translated as CASSLDSRGNIQYF.

A word on this clone: This specimen includes other DNA sequences encoding the same CDR3. The chain uses TRBV2 and TRBJ1-2; the D is unclear. V shed 3 bases and J shed 1 base, with 0 bases lying between them. CDR3 length: 11 residues. CDR1 is SNHLY, CDR2 FYNNEI, per germline. Written as DNA, the CDR3 is TGTGCCAGCAGTGATAACTATGGCTACACCTTC. It is translated as CASSDNYGYTF.

The chain recombines TRBV10-3 with TRBJ2-6; a possible D gene is TRBD1 (5 bases). The V end was cut by 2 bases, the J end by 4 bases, with 9 bases between. The CDR3 has 15 amino acids. In germline, CDR1 is ENHRY, CDR2 SYGVKD. The CDR3 nucleotides are TGTGCCATCAGTGAGGGCAGGGCCGGGGCCAACGTCCTGACTTTC. This encodes CAISEGRAGANVLTF.

This clone was observed a handful of times. V and J are TRBV10-3 and TRBJ2-1; 7 bases match TRBD1. The junction had 2 bases not matched to a gene; V was cut back by 6 bases and J by 6 bases. CDR1 and CDR2 from the germline V gene are ENHRY and SYGVKD. The CDR3 runs 12 residues. The CDR3 DNA reads as TGTGCCATCAGAGACAGGGTCAATGAGCAGTTCTTC. Protein sequence: CAIRDRVNEQFF.

This clone showed up just a few times. This chain connects TRBV9 to TRBJ1-2; D unresolved. Germline V lookup: CDR1 SGDLS, CDR2 YYNGEE. V lost 0 bases to trimming and J lost 4 bases, with 4 bases between them. The CDR3 has 12 residues. CDR3 protein: CASSVGVYGYTF. CDR3 nucleotides: TGTGCCAGCAGCGTAGGGGTCTATGGCTACACCTTC.

The chain links TRBV10-3 to TRBJ2-5; a weak D match, TRBD1 (6 bases). The CDR3 is made up of 13 amino acids. Per the germline V gene, CDR1 is ENHRY and CDR2 is SYGVKD. V was pared by 5 bases and J by 4 bases, with 11 bases between. Here the CDR3 reads CAISPGAPETQYF. In DNA form, the CDR3 reads TGTGCCATCAGTCCAGGGGCCCCAGAGACCCAGTACTTC.

This clone was picked up a small number of times. For the CDR3, the DNA is TGCGCCAGCACCCGGGAAGGGTCACCCCTCCACTTT. It yields the protein CASTREGSPLHF. The V and J genes are TRBV4-1 and TRBJ1-6; D ambiguous. Germline-derived CDR1 and CDR2 are MGHRA and YSYEKL. There are 12 residues in the CDR3. V dropped 7 bases and J dropped 10 bases, with 11 bases sitting between them.

This clone was seen more than once but under ten times. This chain links TRBV29-1 with TRBJ2-3; TRBD2 agrees at 8 bases. V dropped 4 bases and J dropped 2; count of bases not matched to a gene: 8. This CDR3 comprises 15 residues. Germline loops: CDR1 SQVTM, CDR2 ANQGSEA. CDR3: CSVGALAGITDTQYF. The CDR3, as DNA: TGCAGCGTTGGGGCGCTAGCGGGTATCACAGATACGCAGTATTTT.

The gene calls are TRBV27 and TRBJ2-3; TRBD2 is a possible D gene (6 bases). V was pared by 8 bases and J by 6 bases, with 18 bases between. Germline V lookup: CDR1 MNHEY, CDR2 SMNVEV (reference sequence). The CDR3 runs to 14 residues. This chain's CDR3 is CASSYEGLQDTQYF. DNA of the CDR3: TGTGCCAGCTCCTACGAGGGACTCCAGGATACGCAGTATTTT.

The sample holds a few counts of this clone. The CDR3 sequence is CASSQGSGPNTGELFF. The CDR3 region has the DNA TGTGCCAGCAGCCAAGGTAGCGGACCGAACACCGGGGAGCTGTTTTTT. This chain uses TRBV4-2 with TRBJ2-2; the D gene is possibly TRBD2 (6 bases). CDR1 LGHNA and CDR2 YNFKEQ come from the germline V gene. CDR3 length: 16 amino acids. The V gene lost 1 base and the J gene lost 0 bases, with 9 bases spanning the gap.

This clone has more than one count but fewer than ten. The rearrangement uses TRBV30 and TRBJ2-7; 7 bases map to TRBD2. The CDR3 consists of 12 residues. Looked up from germline, CDR1 is GTSNPN and CDR2 is SVGIG (reference sequence). CDR3 nucleotide sequence: TGTGCTTACCGGACTAGTTCATACGAGCAGTACTTC. Translating gives CAYRTSSYEQYF.

This clone was observed a handful of times. The chain has TRBV9 and TRBJ2-7; TRBD1 might be the D (5 bases). V was cut by 0 bases and J by 3 bases, with 7 bases left in between. Looked up from germline, CDR1 is SGDLS and CDR2 is YYNGEE. CDR3 length: 13 amino acids. The CDR3 reads CASSVGQNYEQYF. The CDR3 coding sequence is TGTGCCAGCAGCGTAGGACAGAACTACGAGCAGTACTTC.

The chain recombines TRBV6-6 with TRBJ2-5; a weak D match, TRBD1 (5 bases). V lost 4 bases and J 5 bases, leaving 14 bases between the germline ends. CDR1 is MNHNY, CDR2 SVGAGI, per germline (reference sequence). This CDR3 is built from 14 residues. The DNA for the CDR3 is TGTGCCAGCAGTTTAGGGGCCCACGGGGAGACCCAGTACTTC. Its protein is CASSLGAHGETQYF.

The chain joins TRBV9 to TRBJ1-3; 8 bases align to TRBD1. V gave up 0 bases and J gave up 0 bases; unmatched junction bases: 2. The CDR3 sequence is 16 residues long. CDR1 is SGDLS and CDR2 is YYNGEE in the germline V gene. The DNA of the CDR3 is TGTGCCAGCAGCGTAGGGACAGGGAACTCTGGAAACACCATATATTTT. The encoded protein is CASSVGTGNSGNTIYF.

This clone occurred a few times. V usage is TRBV5-6 and J usage is TRBJ2-2, with TRBD1 matching 7 bases. Germline CDR1 and CDR2: SGHDT and YYEEEE. This CDR3 has 12 residues. The ends lost 4 bases at V and 9 bases at J; junction bases unmatched: 3. CDR3 DNA: TGTGCCAGCAGCGTGGGACAGTGGGAGCTGTTTTTT. Its protein is CASSVGQWELFF.

The chain combines TRBV11-1 with TRBJ2-1; possible D gene TRBD1, 6 bases. The CDR3 is made up of 15 amino acids. Germline V CDR1 and CDR2: SGHAT, FQDESV (reference sequence). V lost 2 bases to trimming and J lost 0 bases, with 8 bases between them. This chain's CDR3 is CASSLRGFSYNEQFF. The CDR3 coding sequence is TGTGCCAGCAGCTTAAGGGGGTTCTCCTACAATGAGCAGTTCTTC.

This chain joins TRBV30 and TRBJ1-6; no reliable D call. Trimming took off 4 bases at V and 7 bases at J, with 11 bases between the two ends. This CDR3 is 13 amino acids long. The germline V gene encodes CDR1 GTSNPN and CDR2 SVGIG (reference sequence). The CDR3 nucleotides read TGTGCCTGGAATGGGCGGGAGAATTCACCCCTCCACTTT. Protein: CAWNGRENSPLHF.

This clone was picked up a small number of times. J is TRBJ2-5 and V is TRBV15; D gene ambiguous. Germline loops: CDR1 LNHNV, CDR2 YYDKDF (reference sequence). Trimming removed 0 bases from V and 1 base from J, with 6 bases in between. The CDR3 length is 14 residues. CDR3 DNA: TGTGCCACCAGCAGAGATCCCCTCCAAGAGACCCAGTACTTC. It is translated as CATSRDPLQETQYF. The full variable domain, in which reference TRBV15 and TRBJ2-5 provide the parts outside the CDR3, is DAMVIQNPRYQVTQFGKPVTLSCSQTLNHNVMYWYQQKSSQAPKLLFHYYDKDFNNEADTPDNFQSRRPNTSFCFLDIRSPGLGDTAMYLCATSRDPLQETQYFGPGTRLLVL.

On this clone: Other DNA sequences from this sample encode an identical CDR3 as well. The V call is TRBV30, the J call TRBJ1-5; D not certain. With 0 bases removed from V and 1 base from J, the gap between germline ends came to 4 bases. CDR3 length equals 13 residues. Germline lookup yields CDR1 GTSNPN and CDR2 SVGIG (reference sequence). CDR3 DNA: TGTGCCTGGAGTGTATACAGCAATCAGCCCCAGCATTTT. Its translation is CAWSVYSNQPQHF.

In this sample, this clone turned up a few times. Other nucleotide sequences from this sample produce the same CDR3. The chain is built from TRBV29-1 and TRBJ2-7; 9 bases line up with TRBD1. V shed 6 bases, J shed 4 bases, and the junction held 4 bases outside the gene matches. The germline V gene has CDR1 SQVTM and CDR2 ANQGSEA. The CDR3 is made up of 12 amino acids. The CDR3 DNA sequence: TGCAGCGTCCCGGGACAGGGTTACGAGCAGTACTTC. Translating gives CSVPGQGYEQYF.

As regards this clone: An end of the junction differs from the germline gene, which may be a read error. The rearrangement joins TRBV19 to TRBJ2-7, with 10 bases matching TRBD1. The CDR3 has 14 amino acids. The V gene's germline CDR1 is LNHDA and CDR2 SQIVND (reference sequence). CDR3 coding DNA: TGTGCCAGTAGTACCACCGGGACAGGGGAACAATCTATCTTC. Encoded protein: CASSTTGTGEQSIF.

The sample holds a few counts of this clone. J is TRBJ1-2 and V is TRBV20-1; D gene uncertain. The CDR3 is made up of 9 amino acids. Germline loops: CDR1 DFQATT, CDR2 SNEGSKA (reference sequence). Trimming shortened V by 6 bases and J by 5 bases, and 4 bases separated the two germline ends. CDR3: CSAGYGYTF. CDR3 DNA: TGCAGTGCCGGGTATGGCTACACCTTC.

This clone was counted only a few times. This sequence joins TRBV4-1 and TRBJ1-6; maybe TRBD1 (5 bases). Germline assignment: CDR1 MGHRA and CDR2 YSYEKL. V was clipped by 5 bases and J by 5 bases, with 16 bases between them. This CDR3 spans 16 amino acids. The CDR3 loop reads CASSSPRTSNNSPLHF. CDR3 DNA sequence: TGCGCCAGCAGCTCACCTAGGACAAGCAATAATTCACCCCTCCACTTT.

The CDR3 is CASSLDRFQPQHF. CDR3 DNA sequence: TGTGCCAGCAGCTTGGACAGGTTCCAGCCCCAGCATTTT. This chain connects TRBV7-3 to TRBJ1-5, with 7 bases fitting TRBD1. Germline V gene data show CDR1 as SGHTA and CDR2 as FQGTGA. V lost 3 bases to trimming and J lost 7 bases; unmatched junction nucleotides: 3. The CDR3 length is 13 residues.